What follows are 9 T cell receptor beta chains derived from one specimen sequenced in a study of T cells after posttransplantation cyclophosphamide (TCRdb year 2016). This specimen's time point label, interpreted: posttransplant day relative to BM transplant. The treatment or condition label, read with the paper, signifies: high-dose cyclophosphamide on days +3 and +4 as single-agent GVHD prophylaxis. Busulfan and fludarabine conditioning, a related or unrelated marrow graft, and cyclophosphamide on days +3 and +4 were given to PTCy patients. Libraries were made using the immunoSEQ multiplex PCR assay. The source is immuneACCESS, and TCRdb retained only in-frame sequences with V and J called. Part of the clones is not carried over; for the studies checked, unresolved V genes explain less than half of this, and the remainder is unexplained. In this sample, about 3,300 clones appear, none counted once only. Around a third of the sample rests with the top ten.

Sequenced here: PBMCs, sampled after allogeneic stem cell transplant with posttransplant cyclophosphamide. These receptors all come from a young adult male patient who received an allogeneic stem cell transplant from a related donor, was CMV-positive, and had acute GVHD only. Some T cells may be donor cells from the graft after a transplant.

In this sample, this clone turned up many times. The J gene is TRBJ1-2, the V gene TRBV28, with D possibly TRBD1 on 5 matching bases. Trimming took off 3 bases at V and 6 bases at J, with 11 bases between the two ends. Germline values: CDR1 MDHEN, CDR2 SYDVKM. This CDR3 is 13 amino acids long. CDR3 residues: CASSLAGRHGYTF. In nucleotides, the CDR3 is TGTGCCAGCAGTTTGGCAGGGCGCCATGGCTACACCTTC.

This clone was counted many times. The J gene is TRBJ1-1, the V gene TRBV6-2 or TRBV6-3; possible D gene TRBD1, 6 bases. Per the germline V gene, CDR1 is MNHEY and CDR2 is SVGEGT. This CDR3 is built from 15 residues. Trimming took 5 bases from V and 4 from J, leaving 17 bases between them. The DNA for the CDR3 is TGTGCCAGCAGTCTCTCCCGGACAGCCTCCACTGAAGCTTTCTTT. It translates to CASSLSRTASTEAFF.

This clone was recorded many times. The chain couples TRBV6-1 to TRBJ1-1; the D gene is possibly TRBD1 (6 bases). Trimming shortened V by 4 bases and J by 1 base, and 22 bases separated the two germline ends. This CDR3 is 18 amino acids long. CDR1 MNHNS and CDR2 SASEGT come from the germline V gene. The DNA for the CDR3 is TGTGCCAGCAGTGGACCTACCTTCAGGGGAAACACGAACACTGAAGCTTTCTTT. Amino acids: CASSGPTFRGNTNTEAFF.

The sample holds many counts of this clone. The chain recombines TRBV4-3 with TRBJ1-2; 11 bases match TRBD1. The CDR3 consists of 16 residues. Germline trimming cut 1 base from V and 6 bases from J; bases unmatched to any gene: 7. Germline CDR1 and CDR2: LGHNA and YSLEER. The CDR3: CASSQAGTGGLDGYTF. CDR3 bases: TGCGCCAGCAGCCAAGCTGGGACAGGGGGTCTCGATGGCTACACCTTC.

In this sample, this clone turned up many times. The chain employs TRBV5-6 and TRBJ1-1, with unresolved D. In germline, CDR1 is SGHDT, CDR2 YYEEEE. V was cut by 0 bases and J by 3 bases, with 6 bases left in between. This CDR3 comprises 13 residues. The CDR3 region is CASSLDADTEAFF. In nucleotides, the CDR3 is TGTGCCAGCAGCTTGGATGCGGACACTGAAGCTTTCTTT.

This clone was seen repeatedly, ten times or more. The genes are TRBV4-2 and TRBJ2-5; the match to TRBD2 covers 10 bases. The trim removed 1 base at V and 4 bases at J, leaving 12 bases unmatched. CDR1 and CDR2 from the germline V gene are LGHNA and YNFKEQ. The CDR3 is 18 residues long. CDR3 protein: CASSQVIQRGGKGETQYF. In nucleotides, the CDR3 is TGTGCCAGCAGCCAAGTCATCCAGCGGGGGGGAAAGGGAGAGACCCAGTACTTC.

By frequency in the sample, this clone is medium-sized. This chain links TRBV5-5 with TRBJ2-1, with 15 bases aligning to TRBD2. Per the germline V gene, CDR1 is SGHKS and CDR2 is YYEKEE (reference sequence). After removal of 4 bases from V and 7 bases from J, the junction contained 6 bases not matched to a gene. CDR3 length: 16 residues. The CDR3, as DNA: TGTGCCAGCAGCCTCTGGACTAGCGGGGGGGCGAATGAGCAGTTCTTC. Its translation: CASSLWTSGGANEQFF.

This clone appeared many times. V gene TRBV12-3 or TRBV12-4 combines with J gene TRBJ1-6; perhaps TRBD1 as D (5 bases). Between the trimmed V and J ends, which lost 6 bases and 10 bases, there was a span of 13 bases. The CDR3 loop spans 13 amino acids. CDR3: CASSQTGTSPLHF. The CDR3 DNA reads as TGTGCCAGCAGCCAAACAGGTACCTCACCCCTCCACTTT.

At least ten counts were recorded for this clone. This sequence joins TRBV6-4 and TRBJ2-3; 8 bases are a match to TRBD1. Losses at the gene ends were 5 bases for V and 6 bases for J; bases not matched to a gene: 7. The CDR3 runs to 14 residues. CDR1 is MRHNA and CDR2 is SNTAGT in the germline V gene. The CDR3 nucleotides read TGTGCCAGCAGTCAAGACAGGGGATGGGATACGCAGTATTTT. Protein: CASSQDRGWDTQYF.